Each of the 12 T cell receptor beta chains below was sequenced from the same sample in a study of cytomegalovirus exposure and HLA in healthy donors. Primers for the PCR totalled 60 Vbeta and 13 Jbeta. TCRdb's copy holds only in-frame clones and misses some; the assay was immunoSEQ multiplex PCR. In the table there are 150,000 to 200,000 clones, roughly four fifths of which are singletons. The source material was PBMCs. These receptors came from a man aged 18 to 30 in good health and CMV-seronegative.

This chain uses TRBV29-1 with TRBJ2-1; D is perhaps TRBD1 (5 bases). The V gene lost 3 bases and the J gene lost 0 bases, with 18 bases spanning the gap. The germline V gene encodes CDR1 SQVTM and CDR2 ANQGSEA. This CDR3 has 17 residues. The CDR3 DNA reads TGCAGCGTTGATGGGGCTAGGATAACGGGCTCCTACAATGAGCAGTTCTTC. This codes for CSVDGARITGSYNEQFF.

Note on this clone: Other DNA sequences within the sample encode an identical CDR3. The chain links TRBV6-6 to TRBJ2-5; TRBD2 aligns across 10 bases. Germline values: CDR1 MNHNY, CDR2 SVGAGI (reference sequence). This CDR3 has 16 amino acids. V gave up 5 bases and J gave up 7 bases; unmatched junction bases: 13. The CDR3 protein is CASSPAPAGGHGTQYF. The DNA for the CDR3 is TGTGCCAGCAGTCCAGCCCCAGCGGGGGGGCATGGGACCCAGTACTTC.

Turning to this clone: The germline gene is not matched at one end of the junction; a read error may be the cause. The rearrangement uses TRBV7-7 and TRBJ2-1, with TRBD2 identical over 8 bases. The CDR3 is 15 residues long. In germline, CDR1 is SSHAT, CDR2 FNYEAQ (reference sequence). The CDR3 loop reads CASSPGLASYNEQFF. The CDR3 DNA follows: TGTGCTAGCAGCCCTGGACTAGCCTCCTACAATGAGCAGTTCTTC.

The chain employs TRBV7-9 and TRBJ2-5; 7 bases are shared with TRBD1. The CDR3 extends over 16 amino acids. The germline gives CDR1 SEHNR, CDR2 FQNEAQ (reference sequence). Trimming at V came to 5 bases and at J to 9 bases, leaving 18 bases not matched to a gene. The CDR3 DNA is TGTGCCAGCAGCCTAGACTTAGGGGGCTTTGGTTATTCCCAGTACTTC. This translates into CASSLDLGGFGYSQYF.

This clone showed up just once. This chain joins TRBV6-1 and TRBJ1-3; D is perhaps TRBD1 (5 bases). CDR3 length equals 15 residues. Deletions cut 2 bases from V and 3 bases from J, with 11 bases between. Germline V gives CDR1 MNHNS, CDR2 SASEGT. The CDR3 DNA reads TGTGCCAGCAGTGAACGGATGGGGCGTGGAAACACCATATATTTT. Translated: CASSERMGRGNTIYF.

The V call is TRBV2, the J call TRBJ1-1, with a weak D call TRBD1 (6 bases). The CDR3 has 11 amino acids. Trimming stripped 6 bases from V and 4 bases from J, with 6 bases between. The germline V gene encodes CDR1 SNHLY and CDR2 FYNNEI. This chain's CDR3 is CASRTGTEAFF. As DNA, the CDR3 is TGTGCCAGCAGGACAGGCACTGAAGCTTTCTTT.

The genes are TRBV7-9 and TRBJ1-2; D not resolved. The CDR3 runs 12 residues. V lost 1 base and J 8 bases, leaving 8 bases between the germline ends. Germline V gene data show CDR1 as SEHNR and CDR2 as FQNEAQ (reference sequence). The CDR3 DNA reads TGTGCCAGCAGCTTAGTTCAGGTCGGCTACACCTTC. Amino acids: CASSLVQVGYTF.

This chain connects TRBV5-4 to TRBJ2-7, with TRBD1 identical over 7 bases. CDR1 is SGHNT, CDR2 YYREEE, per germline (reference sequence). CDR3 length: 15 residues. The V and J ends lost 4 bases and 0 bases, in that order; junction bases with no gene match: 7. As DNA, the CDR3 is TGTGCCAGCAGCCACTACGACAGGGACTCCTACGAGCAGTACTTC. This gives the protein CASSHYDRDSYEQYF.

This clone showed up just a few times. V and J are TRBV7-6 and TRBJ1-1; TRBD1 agrees at 7 bases. The CDR3 is made up of 14 amino acids. V lost 3 bases to trimming and J lost 0 bases; unmatched junction nucleotides: 1. Germline V gene sequence: CDR1 SGHVS, CDR2 FNYEAQ. The CDR3 loop is CASSLGQLNTEAFF. In DNA form, the CDR3 reads TGTGCCAGCAGCTTGGGACAGTTGAACACTGAAGCTTTCTTT.

The chain is built from TRBV19 and TRBJ2-7, with 7 bases lining up with TRBD1. Germline lookup yields CDR1 LNHDA and CDR2 SQIVND (reference sequence). Trimming at V came to 3 bases and at J to 2 bases, leaving 4 bases not matched to a gene. This CDR3 is 14 amino acids long. The CDR3 bases are TGTGCCAGTAGTATTGGGACAGTCCCCTACGAGCAGTACTTC. Translating it yields CASSIGTVPYEQYF.

Remarks on this clone: Other DNA sequences from this sample encode an identical CDR3 as well. The chain has TRBV19 and TRBJ2-6; D not certain. V was pared by 9 bases and J by 0 bases, with 3 bases between. CDR1 is LNHDA and CDR2 is SQIVND in the germline V gene (reference sequence). The CDR3 spans 12 residues. The CDR3 sequence is CASRSGANVLTF. For the CDR3, the DNA is TGTGCCAGCCGCTCTGGGGCCAACGTCCTGACTTTC.

The gene calls are TRBV4-3 and TRBJ2-6; 9 bases align to TRBD1. This CDR3 is built from 18 residues. Germline V gene sequence: CDR1 LGHNA, CDR2 YSLEER. V was clipped by 4 bases and J by 3 bases; unmatched bases: 10. CDR3 protein: CASSRAGQGRYGANVLTF. In DNA form, the CDR3 reads TGCGCCAGCAGCCGAGCGGGACAGGGAAGATATGGGGCCAACGTCCTGACTTTC.